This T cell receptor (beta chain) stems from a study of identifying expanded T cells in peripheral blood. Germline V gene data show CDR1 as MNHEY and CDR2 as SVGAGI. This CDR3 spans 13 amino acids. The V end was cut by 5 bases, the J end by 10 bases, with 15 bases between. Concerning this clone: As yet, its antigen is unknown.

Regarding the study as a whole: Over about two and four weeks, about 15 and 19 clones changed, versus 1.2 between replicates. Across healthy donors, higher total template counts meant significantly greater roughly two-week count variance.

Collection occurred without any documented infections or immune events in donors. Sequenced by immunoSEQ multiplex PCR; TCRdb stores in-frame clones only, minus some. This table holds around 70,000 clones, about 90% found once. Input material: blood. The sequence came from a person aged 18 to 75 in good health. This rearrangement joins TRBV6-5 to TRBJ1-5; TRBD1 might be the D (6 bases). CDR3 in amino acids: CASSLRGRGPQHF. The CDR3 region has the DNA TGTGCCAGCAGTCTCCGGGGGCGCGGACCCCAGCATTTT.